This T cell receptor beta chain was sequenced for a study of cytomegalovirus exposure and HLA in healthy donors. Overall study findings and caveats: Sequence variants that were highly shared formed a cluster that was likely a sequencing artifact. Highest at DRB1 and lowest at HLA-C, TCR association rates differed among HLA loci in a later analysis.

With regard to this clone: Its antigen is not known.

CDR3 length equals 15 residues. Unmatched junction bases numbered 9, after V lost 4 bases and J lost 5 bases. CDR1 MNHEY and CDR2 SVGAGI come from the germline V gene. In the PCR, 60 Vbeta and 13 Jbeta primers were used. Produced via immunoSEQ multiplex PCR; TCRdb's table is partial and in-frame only. The sample contains under 150,000 clones, 80% of which appear only once. This chain uses TRBV6-5 with TRBJ1-2; 8 positions match TRBD1. This TCR was sampled from a male donor in good health and CMV-seronegative. Material: PBMCs. CDR3 DNA sequence: TGTGCCAGCAGTTCAAACTCCGGGACAGGTTATGGCTACACCTTC. This codes for CASSSNSGTGYGYTF.